This paragraph reports one TCR beta chain. Repertoires were generated with immunoSEQ multiplex PCR, while TCRdb's copy carries only in-frame clones and drops some. The sample includes about 120,000 clones, less than 95% of them seen just once. This sample stems from a study of T cell responses to AZD1222 COVID-19 vaccine. From germline, CDR1 is SGHDT and CDR2 YYEEEE. This CDR3 is built from 15 residues. J gave up 8 bases and V 0 bases, and 4 bases lay outside the gene matches. This sequence originates from an adult in good health. The chain couples TRBV5-6 to TRBJ1-6, with 8 bases fitting TRBD1. The sample in question was peripheral blood, obtained on day 0 of AZD1222 vaccination. The CDR3 protein is CASSLVNRGDSPLHF. Here the CDR3 DNA reads TGTGCCAGCAGCTTGGTGAACAGGGGGGATTCACCCCTCCACTTT.